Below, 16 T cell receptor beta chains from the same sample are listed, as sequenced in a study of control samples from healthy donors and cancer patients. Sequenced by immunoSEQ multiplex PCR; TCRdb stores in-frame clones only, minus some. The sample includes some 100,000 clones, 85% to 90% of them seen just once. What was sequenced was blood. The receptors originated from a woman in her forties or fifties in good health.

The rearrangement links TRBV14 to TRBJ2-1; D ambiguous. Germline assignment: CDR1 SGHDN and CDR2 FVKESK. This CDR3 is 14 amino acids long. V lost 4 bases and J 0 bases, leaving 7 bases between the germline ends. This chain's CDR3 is CASSRLSSYNEQFF. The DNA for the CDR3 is TGTGCCAGCAGCCGTCTCAGCTCCTACAATGAGCAGTTCTTC.

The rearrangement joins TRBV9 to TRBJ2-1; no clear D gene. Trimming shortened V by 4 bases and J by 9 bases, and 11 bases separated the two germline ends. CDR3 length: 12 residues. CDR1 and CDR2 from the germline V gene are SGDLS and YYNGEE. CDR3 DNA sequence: TGTGCCAGCAGCCCCGTGATGGGTGAGCAGTTCTTC. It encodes CASSPVMGEQFF.

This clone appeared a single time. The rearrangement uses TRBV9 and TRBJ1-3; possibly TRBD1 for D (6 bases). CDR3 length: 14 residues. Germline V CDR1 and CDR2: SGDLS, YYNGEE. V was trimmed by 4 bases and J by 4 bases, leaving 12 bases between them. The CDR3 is CASSSKTGGNTIYF. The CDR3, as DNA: TGTGCCAGCAGCTCTAAGACAGGCGGAAACACCATATATTTT.

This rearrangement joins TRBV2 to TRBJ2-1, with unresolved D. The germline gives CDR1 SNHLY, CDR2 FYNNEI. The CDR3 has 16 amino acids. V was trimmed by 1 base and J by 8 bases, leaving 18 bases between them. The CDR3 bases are TGTGCCAGCAGTGAAGAACAACGGACCGGCATCGATGAGCAGTTCTTC. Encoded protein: CASSEEQRTGIDEQFF.

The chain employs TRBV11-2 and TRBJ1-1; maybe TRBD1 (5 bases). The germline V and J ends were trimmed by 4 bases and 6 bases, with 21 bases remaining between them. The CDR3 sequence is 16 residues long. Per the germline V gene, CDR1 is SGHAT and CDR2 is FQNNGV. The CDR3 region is CASSSDRSGFYSEAFF. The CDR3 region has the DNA TGTGCCAGCAGCTCCGACCGCTCAGGGTTTTACTCTGAAGCTTTCTTT.

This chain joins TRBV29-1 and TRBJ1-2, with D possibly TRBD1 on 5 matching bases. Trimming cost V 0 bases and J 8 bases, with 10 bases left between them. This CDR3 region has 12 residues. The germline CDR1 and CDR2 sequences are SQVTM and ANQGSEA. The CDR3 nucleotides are TGCAGCGTTGAAGAGGTTCCAGGGGGCTACACCTTC. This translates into CSVEEVPGGYTF.

The CDR3 sequence is CASRGRTGGRYEQYV. CDR3 sequence (DNA): TGTGCCAGCAGGGGTAGGACAGGGGGACGCTACGAGCAGTACGTC. The rearrangement links TRBV6-5 to TRBJ2-7; 10 bases match TRBD1. In germline, CDR1 is MNHEY, CDR2 SVGAGI. The CDR3 contains 15 residues. Trimming cost V 6 bases and J 3 bases; bases outside gene matches: 8.

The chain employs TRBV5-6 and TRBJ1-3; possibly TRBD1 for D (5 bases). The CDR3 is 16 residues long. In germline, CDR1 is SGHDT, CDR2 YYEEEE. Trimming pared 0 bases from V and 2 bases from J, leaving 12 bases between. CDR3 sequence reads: CASSLAPGRAGNTIYF. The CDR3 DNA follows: TGTGCCAGCAGCTTGGCCCCAGGGCGAGCTGGAAACACCATATATTTT. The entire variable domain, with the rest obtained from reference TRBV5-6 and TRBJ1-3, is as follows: DAGVTQSPTHLIKTRGQQVTLRCSPKSGHDTVSWYQQALGQGPQFIFQYYEEEERQRGNFPDRFSGHQFPNYSSELNVNALLLGDSALYLCASSLAPGRAGNTIYFGEGSWLTVV.

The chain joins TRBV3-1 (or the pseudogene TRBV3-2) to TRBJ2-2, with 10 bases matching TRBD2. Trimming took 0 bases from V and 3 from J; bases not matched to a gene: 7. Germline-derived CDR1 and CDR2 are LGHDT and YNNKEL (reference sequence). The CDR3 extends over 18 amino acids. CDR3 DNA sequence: TGTGCCAGCAGCCAAGATCAGGGGACTAGCGATTACACCGGGGAGCTGTTTTTT. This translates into CASSQDQGTSDYTGELFF.

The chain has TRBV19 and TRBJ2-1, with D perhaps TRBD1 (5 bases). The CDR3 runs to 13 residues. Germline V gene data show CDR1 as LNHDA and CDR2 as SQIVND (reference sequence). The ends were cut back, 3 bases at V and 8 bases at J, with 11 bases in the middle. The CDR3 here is CASSMALRDEQFF. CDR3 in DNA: TGTGCCAGTAGTATGGCACTCAGGGATGAGCAGTTCTTC.

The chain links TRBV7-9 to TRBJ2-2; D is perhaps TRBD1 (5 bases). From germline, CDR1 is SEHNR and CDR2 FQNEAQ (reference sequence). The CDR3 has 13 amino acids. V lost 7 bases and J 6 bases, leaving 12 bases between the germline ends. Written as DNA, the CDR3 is TGTGCCAGCATAACAGGTCTGGCCGGGGAGCTGTTTTTT. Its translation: CASITGLAGELFF. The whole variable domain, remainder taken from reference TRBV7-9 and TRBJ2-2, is DTGVSQNPRHKITKRGQNVTFRCDPISEHNRLYWYRQTLGQGPEFLTYFQNEAQLEKSRLLSDRFSAERPKGSFSTLEIQRTEQGDSAMYLCASITGLAGELFFGEGSRLTVL.

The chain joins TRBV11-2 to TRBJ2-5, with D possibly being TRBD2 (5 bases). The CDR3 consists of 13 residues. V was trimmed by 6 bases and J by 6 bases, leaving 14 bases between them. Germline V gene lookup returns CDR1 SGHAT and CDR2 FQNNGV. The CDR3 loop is CASSSTGMQTQYF. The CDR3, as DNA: TGTGCCAGCAGTTCCACGGGGATGCAGACCCAGTACTTC.

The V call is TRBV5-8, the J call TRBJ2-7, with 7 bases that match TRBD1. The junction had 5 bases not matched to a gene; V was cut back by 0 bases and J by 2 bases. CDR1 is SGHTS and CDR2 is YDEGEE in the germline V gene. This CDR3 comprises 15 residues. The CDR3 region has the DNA TGTGCCAGCAGCTTGGCCGGACAGGCTACCTACGAGCAGTACGTC. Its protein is CASSLAGQATYEQYV.

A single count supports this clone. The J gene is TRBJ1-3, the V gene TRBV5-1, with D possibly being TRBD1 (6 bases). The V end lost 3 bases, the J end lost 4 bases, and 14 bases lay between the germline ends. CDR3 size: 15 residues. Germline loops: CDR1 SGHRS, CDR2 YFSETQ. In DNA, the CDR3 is TGCGCCAGCAGCTCGACAACAGGGACGGGAAACACCATATATTTT. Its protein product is CASSSTTGTGNTIYF.

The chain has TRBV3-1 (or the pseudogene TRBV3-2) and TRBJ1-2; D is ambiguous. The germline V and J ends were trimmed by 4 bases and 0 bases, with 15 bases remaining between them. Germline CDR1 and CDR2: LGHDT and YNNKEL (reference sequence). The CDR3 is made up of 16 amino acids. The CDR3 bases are TGTGCCAGCAGCCGCCCGACGGCTACAGCTAACTATGGCTACACCTTC. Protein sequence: CASSRPTATANYGYTF.

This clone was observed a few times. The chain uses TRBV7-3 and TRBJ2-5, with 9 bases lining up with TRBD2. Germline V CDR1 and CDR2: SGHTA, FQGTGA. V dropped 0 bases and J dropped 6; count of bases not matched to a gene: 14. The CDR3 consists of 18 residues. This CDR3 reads CASSLTSGGPGDEKTQYF. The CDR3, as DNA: TGTGCCAGCAGCTTAACCAGCGGGGGGCCCGGGGATGAAAAGACCCAGTACTTC.